What follows are 8 T cell receptor beta chains derived from one specimen sequenced in a study of shared clonotypes between healthy human individuals. Only in-frame clones appear in the TCRdb table, and some are missing; sequencing was by immunoSEQ multiplex PCR. The sample lists millions of clones, more than 80% seen once, with 0.14% in the top ten. The source material was naive CD4+ T cells sorted from blood. Subset of the sample: CD45RA+ positively selected. The origin of the receptors is a man between 18 and 29 years old in good health.

The genes are TRBV7-2 and TRBJ1-3, with D perhaps matching TRBD1 (6 bases). This CDR3 has 16 amino acids. Looked up from germline, CDR1 is SGHTA and CDR2 is FQGNSA. V lost 1 base and J 3 bases, leaving 13 bases between the germline ends. The CDR3 reads CASSLVQGLVGNTIYF. CDR3 coding DNA: TGTGCCAGCAGCTTAGTTCAGGGGTTGGTTGGAAACACCATATATTTT.

V usage is TRBV2 and J usage is TRBJ1-2; possible D gene TRBD1, 5 bases. Germline V lookup: CDR1 SNHLY, CDR2 FYNNEI. There are 11 residues in the CDR3. V gave up 2 bases and J gave up 12 bases, with 10 bases separating them. The CDR3 DNA follows: TGTGCCAGCAGTGAAAACGGGGCGCACACCTTC. Amino acids: CASSENGAHTF.

This clone was observed once. The gene calls are TRBV19 and TRBJ1-5, with D maybe TRBD1 (6 bases). Germline loops: CDR1 LNHDA, CDR2 SQIVND (reference sequence). With 3 bases removed from V and 6 bases from J, the gap between germline ends came to 15 bases. The CDR3 has 15 amino acids. The CDR3 loop reads CASSIIGGAGQPQHF. The CDR3 coding sequence is TGTGCCAGTAGTATTATAGGGGGGGCCGGTCAGCCCCAGCATTTT.

This chain joins TRBV7-2 and TRBJ2-3; D possibly corresponds to TRBD1 (5 bases). There are 12 residues in the CDR3. The germline V gene has CDR1 SGHTA and CDR2 FQGNSA. CDR3 in amino acids: CATRQSTDTQYF. In DNA form, the CDR3 reads TGTGCTACCCGACAGAGCACAGATACGCAGTATTTT. The full variable domain, with the rest looked up from reference TRBV7-2 and TRBJ2-3, is GAGVSQSPSNKVTEKGKDVELRCDPISGHTALYWYRQSLGQGLEFLIYFQGNSAPDKSGLPSDRFSAERTGGSVSTLTIQRTQQEDSAVYLCATRQSTDTQYFGPGTRLTVL.

The CDR3 DNA reads as TGTGCCAGCAGCGTTTCGGGACTAGGGAGCGGGGAGCTGTTTTTT. The encoded protein is CASSVSGLGSGELFF. The J gene is TRBJ2-2, the V gene TRBV9, with 8 bases lining up with TRBD2. The V segment lost 2 bases and the J segment 7 bases; nucleotides outside the gene matches: 7. This CDR3 is 15 amino acids long. Germline loops: CDR1 SGDLS, CDR2 YYNGEE.

The chain couples TRBV6-1 to TRBJ1-1; possibly TRBD1 for D (6 bases). This CDR3 is built from 14 residues. Trimming took off 4 bases at V and 6 bases at J, with 15 bases between the two ends. CDR1 MNHNS and CDR2 SASEGT come from the germline V gene. CDR3 in DNA: TGTGCCAGCAGTGGGGTCTTAGGACAGTCTGAAGCTTTCTTT. Its translation is CASSGVLGQSEAFF.

The chain has TRBV19 and TRBJ1-2, with a possible D match to TRBD1 (5 bases). V shed 4 bases and J shed 6 bases, with 9 bases lying between them. The germline CDR1 and CDR2 sequences are LNHDA and SQIVND (reference sequence). CDR3 length: 12 residues. Here the CDR3 reads CASSSRDHGYTF. In DNA, the CDR3 is TGTGCCAGTAGTAGCCGGGACCATGGCTACACCTTC.

This sequence joins TRBV7-9 and TRBJ2-7; D gene ambiguous. Germline V lookup: CDR1 SEHNR, CDR2 FQNEAQ (reference sequence). The CDR3 runs 13 residues. The V end lost 0 bases, the J end lost 7 bases, and 10 bases lay between the germline ends. In nucleotides, the CDR3 is TGTGCCAGCAGCTTAGCTGGCCCACCGGAGCAGTACTTC. Amino acid sequence: CASSLAGPPEQYF. The full variable domain, completed using reference TRBV7-9 and TRBJ2-7, is DTGVSQNPRHKITKRGQNVTFRCDPISEHNRLYWYRQTLGQGPEFLTYFQNEAQLEKSRLLSDRFSAERPKGSFSTLEIQRTEQGDSAMYLCASSLAGPPEQYFGPGTRLTVT.